This passage covers 18 T cell receptor beta chains from one sample sequenced in a study of Graves' ophthalmopathy and Graves' hyperthyroidism. The TCR beta CDR3 regions underwent amplification from RNA transcripts. Second-round multiplex PCR came after a first-round RT-PCR that employed HTBI primers. Each CDR3 protein gets one entry after TCRdb re-called the multiplex PCR reads with MiXCR. The sample records under 350,000 distinct CDR3 sequences, about 17% being singletons. Sequences were obtained from peripheral blood. The receptors were sampled from an adult man with Graves' ophthalmopathy.

This clonotype has a count of ten or more. The genes are TRBV2 and TRBJ1-5; D remains unclear. CDR1 is SNHLY, CDR2 FYNNEI, per germline. The CDR3 has 14 amino acids. Trimming took 2 bases from V and 2 from J, leaving 7 bases between them. CDR3 nucleotides: TGTGCCAGCAGTGAAAGGCTGCGCAATCAGCCCCAGCATTTT. This codes for CASSERLRNQPQHF.

The chain carries TRBV20-1 and TRBJ1-2; 9 bases line up with TRBD1. V dropped 3 bases and J dropped 4; count of bases not matched to a gene: 9. Per the germline V gene, CDR1 is DFQATT and CDR2 is SNEGSKA (reference sequence). CDR3 size: 15 residues. The CDR3 region has the DNA TGCAGTGCTAGCCCAAACAGGGGGCAAGTCTATGGCTACACCTTC. Amino acids: CSASPNRGQVYGYTF.

This clonotype was seen at least ten times. The rearrangement uses TRBV20-1 and TRBJ1-1; D gene ambiguous. Trimming stripped 1 base from V and 1 base from J, with 10 bases between. Germline V gives CDR1 DFQATT, CDR2 SNEGSKA (reference sequence). This CDR3 comprises 14 residues. As DNA, the CDR3 is TGCAGTGCTAGAGTTGACGGCAGGAACACTGAAGCTTTCTTT. It is translated as CSARVDGRNTEAFF.

This clonotype was seen repeatedly, ten times or more. The rearrangement links TRBV19 to TRBJ1-5; D remains unclear. CDR3 length equals 13 residues. V was pared by 4 bases and J by 5 bases, with 9 bases between. The germline gives CDR1 LNHDA, CDR2 SQIVND (reference sequence). The CDR3 protein is CASSKQRDQPQHF. CDR3 coding DNA: TGTGCCAGTAGTAAACAGAGGGATCAGCCCCAGCATTTT. Filled out from reference TRBV19 and TRBJ1-5, the complete variable domain reads DGGITQSPKYLFRKEGQNVTLSCEQNLNHDAMYWYRQDPGQGLRLIYYSQIVNDFQKGDIAEGYSVSREKKESFPLTVTSAQKNPTAFYLCASSKQRDQPQHFGDGTRLSIL.

This clonotype was counted at least ten times. The chain recombines TRBV10-3 with TRBJ1-2; TRBD1 matches 8 bases. Germline V gives CDR1 ENHRY, CDR2 SYGVKD. The V and J ends lost 5 bases and 6 bases, in that order; junction bases with no gene match: 5. This CDR3 has 13 residues. In nucleotides, the CDR3 is TGTGCCATCAGTTCACAGGGGGATGATGGCTACACCTTC. It encodes CAISSQGDDGYTF.

This clonotype was counted ten times or more. V usage is TRBV29-1 and J usage is TRBJ1-5; TRBD1 aligns across 8 bases. The CDR3 loop spans 13 amino acids. The V and J ends lost 6 bases and 4 bases, in that order; junction bases with no gene match: 5. CDR1 is SQVTM, CDR2 ANQGSEA, per germline. CDR3 protein: CSVADRENQPQHF. In nucleotides, the CDR3 is TGCAGCGTGGCGGACAGGGAGAATCAGCCCCAGCATTTT.

At least ten counts were recorded for this clonotype. The chain combines TRBV6-5 with TRBJ1-5, with a tentative D call TRBD1 (5 bases). With 2 bases removed from V and 3 bases from J, the gap between germline ends came to 14 bases. Germline assignment: CDR1 MNHEY and CDR2 SVGAGI. This CDR3 is 16 amino acids long. This CDR3 reads CASSYGHRSDNQPQHF. DNA for the CDR3: TGTGCCAGCAGTTACGGACATCGGTCGGACAATCAGCCCCAGCATTTT.

The sample holds many counts of this clonotype. Compared with germline, one end of the junction differs, possibly owing to a read error. The gene calls are TRBV7-6 and TRBJ2-2; D is possibly TRBD2 (5 bases). This CDR3 spans 15 amino acids. Germline V gene sequence: CDR1 SGHVS, CDR2 FNYEAQ. The CDR3 loop reads CASSLARQNTGELFF. The DNA of the CDR3 is TGTGCCAGCAGCCTAGCCCGACAGAACACCGGGGAGCTGTTTTTT.

This clonotype was detected ten times or more. The chain recombines TRBV5-6 with TRBJ2-7, with 7 bases lining up with TRBD1. The length of the CDR3 is 13 residues. The J segment lost 7 bases and the V segment lost 10 bases, leaving 14 bases of the junction unmatched. Germline V gene lookup returns CDR1 SGHDT and CDR2 YYEEEE. This CDR3 reads CAGHEANRGEQYF. CDR3 in DNA: TGTGCCGGACACGAAGCTAACAGGGGTGAGCAGTACTTC.

This clonotype occurred many times. This chain connects TRBV6-1 to TRBJ2-7, with D hard to call. This CDR3 has 12 amino acids. Trimming cost V 2 bases and J 8 bases, with 10 bases left between them. Per the germline V gene, CDR1 is MNHNS and CDR2 is SASEGT. CDR3 region: CASSETVLQQYF. CDR3 DNA: TGTGCCAGCAGTGAAACAGTCCTACAGCAGTACTTC.

The rearrangement uses TRBV12-3 or TRBV12-4 and TRBJ2-6, with a weak D call TRBD1 (7 bases). V dropped 7 bases and J dropped 2 bases, with 18 bases sitting between them. This CDR3 spans 17 amino acids. CDR3 sequence: CASTYRRGRPGANVLTF. CDR3 nucleotide sequence: TGTGCCAGCACCTATCGGAGGGGGCGTCCTGGGGCCAACGTCCTGACTTTC.

This clonotype was seen repeatedly, ten times or more. The rearrangement joins TRBV7-2 to TRBJ1-2; a possible D gene is TRBD1 (6 bases). Germline CDR1 reads SGHTA; CDR2 reads FQGNSA. The V and J ends lost 1 base and 4 bases respectively, with 22 bases between them. CDR3 length: 18 residues. In nucleotides, the CDR3 is TGTGCCAGCAGCTTAGGGCATACCGAATGGACAGCCCCCTATGGCTACACCTTC. Translated, it gives CASSLGHTEWTAPYGYTF.

This chain joins TRBV10-3 and TRBJ1-6; 10 positions agree with TRBD1. The V gene end was trimmed by 2 bases and the J gene end by 12 bases; junction bases not matched to a gene: 4. The CDR3 runs 14 residues. The germline CDR1 and CDR2 sequences are ENHRY and SYGVKD. This CDR3 is CAISEGGQGLPLHF. CDR3 bases: TGTGCCATCAGTGAGGGGGGACAGGGGTTACCCCTCCACTTT.

This clonotype was detected many times. The genes are TRBV4-3 and TRBJ1-1, with 7 positions matching TRBD1. Germline CDR1 is LGHNA and CDR2 is YSLEER. The CDR3 has 15 amino acids. The V gene end was trimmed by 1 base and the J gene end by 4 bases; junction bases not matched to a gene: 6. The CDR3 sequence: CASSQVGGEGTEAFF. The CDR3 DNA sequence: TGCGCCAGCAGCCAAGTAGGGGGCGAGGGCACTGAAGCTTTCTTT.

Ten or more counts support this clonotype. The V call is TRBV12-3 or TRBV12-4, the J call TRBJ2-7; 9 bases are a match to TRBD2. The CDR3 runs to 14 residues. V was pared by 3 bases and J by 5 bases, with 5 bases of the junction left unmatched. The CDR3 sequence: CASSFGSGSHEQYF. CDR3 sequence (DNA): TGTGCCAGCAGTTTTGGTAGCGGGAGCCACGAGCAGTACTTC.

Details on this clonotype: The junction differs from germline at one of its ends, possibly a read error. This CDR3 reads CASRIGQYGETQYF. The CDR3 region has the DNA TGTGCCAGCAGAATAGGACAGTACGGAGAGACACAGTACTTC. This chain connects TRBV27 to TRBJ2-5, with a weak D call TRBD1 (6 bases). This CDR3 is built from 14 residues. The V gene's germline CDR1 is MNHEY and CDR2 SMNVEV (reference sequence).

This clonotype has ten or more counts. The genes are TRBV24-1 and TRBJ2-5; 10 bases match TRBD1. The length of the CDR3 is 15 residues. After removal of 4 bases from V and 4 bases from J, the junction contained 5 bases not matched to a gene. CDR1 is KGHDR, CDR2 SFDVKD, per germline. The CDR3 nucleotides are TGTGCCACCAGTGACCCCGGACAGGGGGGAGAGACCCAGTACTTC. Protein: CATSDPGQGGETQYF.

This clonotype was recorded at least ten times. The V and J genes are TRBV19 and TRBJ2-6, with D perhaps given as TRBD1 or TRBD2 (5 bases each). This CDR3 spans 17 amino acids. Trimming took 11 bases from V and 0 from J, leaving 20 bases between them. Germline V gene data show CDR1 as LNHDA and CDR2 as SQIVND (reference sequence). The CDR3 loop reads CAARAGTGNSGANVLTF. CDR3 DNA: TGTGCCGCCCGGGCCGGGACGGGCAACTCTGGGGCCAACGTCCTGACTTTC.